This TCR beta chain was identified during a study of vaccination effects on CD4 cells after COVID-19. Background on the study: Convalescent patients (n = two) were sampled 16 days and one week prevaccination.

Details on this clone: Antigen: not known.

Germline V lookup: CDR1 SGHVS, CDR2 FNYEAQ. Unmatched junction bases numbered 15, after V lost 5 bases and J lost 5 bases. This CDR3 is 17 amino acids long. Regarding the study as a whole: Convalescent patients were scarce in the study, and it lacked early post-infection timepoints.

Ahead of sequencing, the ViraFEST assay grew antigen-specific CD4+ T cells using viral peptide pools. Having been cultured for under twelve days, the cells underwent CD4+ T cell isolation. Their SARS-CoV-2 infection, verified by PCR, occurred between March and December 2020. Half of the medium was exchanged for IL-2 medium on both days 3 and 7. Produced via immunoSEQ multiplex PCR; TCRdb's table is partial and in-frame only. The repertoire holds around 40,000 clones, approximately 70% seen once, with 30% to 40% in the top ten. The rearrangement links TRBV7-6 to TRBJ2-5; 9 bases match TRBD2. This receptor was identified in a human donor who had a prior SARS-CoV-2 infection. This sample comprised CD4+ T cells from PBMCs cultured with a peptide pool, obtained before COVID-19 vaccination. CDR3 residues: CASSPWGSGGSGETQYF. In nucleotides, the CDR3 is TGTGCCAGCAGCCCTTGGGGTAGCGGGGGAAGCGGGGAGACCCAGTACTTC.